These T cell receptor beta chains were read from a single sample in a study of CD8+ T cells in alopecia areata. Sequencing was performed with immunoSEQ multiplex PCR; in TCRdb, only in-frame clones are kept and a portion is missing. The sample carries roughly 150,000 clones, more than 45% recorded once. Sequenced input: CD4+ T cells sorted from blood. The receptors were gathered from a human donor with alopecia areata. The CDR3 runs from the conserved cysteine through the conserved F or W. A D gene is named only where the DNA matches it firmly. Size values are once, few and many counts, or a class for expanded clones, and some rows have none.

>NA|TRBJ1-5|TRBD1|TRBV7-9
CASSLAEGQALVLHF
TGTGCCAGCAGCTTAGCGGAAGGACAGGCTCTCGTGCTACATTTT
>NA|TRBJ2-5|NA|TRBV19
CASSMISAKETQYF
TGTGCCAGTAGTATGATCTCAGCTAAAGAGACCCAGTACTTC
>few|TRBJ2-5|NA|TRBV11-2
CASSQGSETQYF
TGTGCCAGCAGCCAGGGGTCCGAGACCCAGTACTTC
>few|TRBJ2-1|NA|TRBV4-1
CASSQDLSVAGNRNEQFF
TGCGCCAGCAGCCAAGATCTTAGTGTGGCAGGGAATAGGAATGAGCAGTTCTTC
>NA|TRBJ2-7|TRBD2|TRBV5-4
CASSSRLAGVGEQYF
TGTGCCAGCAGCTCAAGACTAGCGGGAGTGGGCGAGCAGTACTTC
>NA|TRBJ1-1|NA|TRBV12-5
CASGTDGDTEAFF
TGTGCTAGTGGCACAGACGGGGACACTGAAGCTTTCTTT
>NA|TRBJ2-4|NA|TRBV29-1
CSVGGDRNIQYF
TGCAGCGTTGGGGGGGACAGAAACATTCAGTACTTC
>NA|TRBJ2-1|TRBD1|TRBV5-4
CASSPPWDRGVNEQFF
TGTGCCAGCAGCCCACCCTGGGACAGGGGAGTCAATGAGCAGTTCTTC
>NA|TRBJ1-1|NA|TRBV5-1
CASSLATGYTEAFF
TGCGCCAGCAGCTTGGCTACAGGGTACACTGAAGCTTTCTTT
>NA|TRBJ2-3|NA|TRBV30
CAWIPRGLTYTQYF
TGTGCCTGGATCCCCCGAGGGCTCACGTATACGCAGTATTTT
>NA|TRBJ2-7|NA|TRBV27
CASRVRDALKQYF
TGTGCCAGCAGGGTAAGGGATGCTTTAAAGCAGTACTTC
>NA|TRBJ1-3|NA|TRBV29-1
CSVVVDGNTIYF
TGCAGCGTTGTGGTAGATGGAAACACCATATATTTT
>NA|TRBJ2-3|TRBD1|TRBV5-1
CASSLGTGGTDTQYF
TGCGCCAGCAGCTTGGGGACAGGGGGCACAGATACGCAGTATTTT
>few|TRBJ2-1|TRBD1|TRBV28
CASSLPGGNEQFF
TGTGCCAGCAGCCTGCCAGGGGGCAATGAGCAGTTCTTC
>NA|TRBJ2-7|TRBD2|TRBV29-1
CSVEGTSGSFYEQYF
TGCAGCGTTGAAGGTACTAGCGGGAGTTTCTACGAGCAGTACTTC
>NA|TRBJ2-5|TRBD1|TRBV15
CATSSSGQGQETQYF
TGTGCCACCAGCAGTAGCGGACAGGGCCAAGAGACCCAGTACTTC
>NA|TRBJ2-1|NA|TRBV5-1
CASGPGSKNEQFF
TGCGCCAGCGGACCGGGATCGAAGAATGAGCAGTTCTTC
>few|TRBJ2-5|NA|TRBV7-9
CASSTNTQETQYF
TGTGCCAGCAGCACCAATACACAAGAGACCCAGTACTTC
>NA|TRBJ1-1|NA|TRBV4-1
CASSQEGSGLNTEAFF
TGCGCCAGCAGCCAAGAAGGGAGCGGATTGAACACTGAAGCTTTCTTT
>NA|TRBJ1-5|NA|TRBV30
CAWSDRYNQPQHF
TGTGCCTGGAGTGACAGGTACAATCAGCCCCAGCATTTT
>NA|TRBJ2-1|TRBD2|TRBV4-1
CASSQSTSGINNEQFF
TGCGCCAGCAGCCAATCGACTAGCGGGATAAATAATGAGCAGTTCTTC
>NA|TRBJ2-5|TRBD2|TRBV5-6
CASSFGSGRGETQYF
TGTGCCAGCAGCTTCGGTAGCGGGAGGGGAGAGACCCAGTACTTC
>NA|TRBJ1-2|NA|TRBV29-1
CSVEVTGRGYSGYTF
TGCAGCGTTGAAGTCACAGGGAGGGGATATAGTGGCTACACCTTC
>NA|TRBJ1-2|NA|TRBV29-1
CSVIQGANPAGYTF
TGCAGCGTTATTCAGGGCGCGAACCCGGCCGGCTACACCTTC
>NA|TRBJ2-7|NA|TRBV2
CASRRTSTLTYEQYF
TGTGCCAGCAGGAGGACTTCTACCCTTACCTACGAGCAGTACTTC
>NA|TRBJ1-1|TRBD1|TRBV2
CASSARQGENTEAFF
TGTGCCAGCAGTGCCCGACAGGGAGAGAACACTGAAGCTTTCTTT
>few|TRBJ2-6|NA|TRBV9
CASGPNVLTF
TGTGCCAGCGGTCCCAACGTCCTGACTTTC
>NA|TRBJ1-5|NA|TRBV27
CASRRGNQPQHF
TGTGCCAGCAGGAGGGGGAATCAGCCCCAGCATTTT
>NA|TRBJ1-2|NA|TRBV6-5
CASRDSQNYGYTF
TGTGCCAGCAGGGACAGTCAAAACTATGGCTACACCTTC
>NA|TRBJ1-1|NA|TRBV2
CASIRVQNTEAFF
TGTGCCAGCATTAGGGTCCAGAACACTGAAGCTTTCTTT
>NA|TRBJ2-5|TRBD2|TRBV7-8
CASSRGRSQETQYF
TGTGCCAGCAGTCGCGGGAGGTCCCAAGAGACCCAGTACTTC